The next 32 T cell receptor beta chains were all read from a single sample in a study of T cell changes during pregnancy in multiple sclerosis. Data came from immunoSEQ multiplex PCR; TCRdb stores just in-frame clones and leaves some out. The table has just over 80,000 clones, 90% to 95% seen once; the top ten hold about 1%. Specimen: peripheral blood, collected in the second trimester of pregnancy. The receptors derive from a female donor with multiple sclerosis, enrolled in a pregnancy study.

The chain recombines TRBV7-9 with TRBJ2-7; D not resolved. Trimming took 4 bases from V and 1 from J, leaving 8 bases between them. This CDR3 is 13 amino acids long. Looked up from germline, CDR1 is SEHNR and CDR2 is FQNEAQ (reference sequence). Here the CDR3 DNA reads TGTGCCAGCAGCTCTGCCGGTTCCTACGAGCAGTACTTC. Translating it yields CASSSAGSYEQYF.

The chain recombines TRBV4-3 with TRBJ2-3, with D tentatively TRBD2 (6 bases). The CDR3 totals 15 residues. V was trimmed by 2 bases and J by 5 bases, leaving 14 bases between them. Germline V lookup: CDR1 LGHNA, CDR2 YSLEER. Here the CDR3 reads CASSQFARGGDTQYF. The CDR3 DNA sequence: TGCGCCAGCAGCCAATTCGCTAGGGGAGGAGATACGCAGTATTTT.

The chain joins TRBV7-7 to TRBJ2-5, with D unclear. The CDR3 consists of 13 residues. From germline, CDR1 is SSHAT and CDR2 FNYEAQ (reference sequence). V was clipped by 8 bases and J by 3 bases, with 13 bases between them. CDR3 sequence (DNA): TGTGCCAGCGCGCTAGACTTAAAAGAGACCCAGTACTTC. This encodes CASALDLKETQYF. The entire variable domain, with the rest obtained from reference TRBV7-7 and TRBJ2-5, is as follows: GAGVSQSPRYKVTKRGQDVTLRCDPISSHATLYWYQQALGQGPEFLTYFNYEAQPDKSGLPSDRFSAERPEGSISTLTIQRTEQRDSAMYRCASALDLKETQYFGPGTRLLVL.

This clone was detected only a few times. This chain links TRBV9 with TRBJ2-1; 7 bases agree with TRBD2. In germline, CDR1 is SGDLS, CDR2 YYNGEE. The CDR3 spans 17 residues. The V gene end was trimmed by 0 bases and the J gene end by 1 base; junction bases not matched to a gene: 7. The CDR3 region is CASSVVGGSHSYNEQFF. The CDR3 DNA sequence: TGTGCCAGCAGCGTAGTAGGCGGGAGCCATTCCTACAATGAGCAGTTCTTC.

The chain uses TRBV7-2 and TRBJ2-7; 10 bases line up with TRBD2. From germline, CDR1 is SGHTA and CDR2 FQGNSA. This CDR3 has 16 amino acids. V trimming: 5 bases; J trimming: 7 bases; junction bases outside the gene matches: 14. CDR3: CASSIRSGRALGEQYF. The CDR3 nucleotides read TGTGCCAGCAGCATACGGAGCGGGAGGGCCTTAGGTGAGCAGTACTTC.

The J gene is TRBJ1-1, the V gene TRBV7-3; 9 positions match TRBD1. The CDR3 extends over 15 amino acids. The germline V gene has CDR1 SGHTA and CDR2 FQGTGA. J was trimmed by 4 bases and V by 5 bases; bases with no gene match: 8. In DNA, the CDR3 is TGTGCCAGCAGCCCTGGACAGGGGCGTTTCACTGAAGCTTTCTTT. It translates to CASSPGQGRFTEAFF.

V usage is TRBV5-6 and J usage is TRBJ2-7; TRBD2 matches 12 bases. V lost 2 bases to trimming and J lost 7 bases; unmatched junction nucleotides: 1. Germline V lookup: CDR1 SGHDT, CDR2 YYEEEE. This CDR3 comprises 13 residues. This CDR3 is CASSFGLAGEQYF. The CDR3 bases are TGTGCCAGCAGCTTTGGACTAGCGGGGGAGCAGTACTTC.

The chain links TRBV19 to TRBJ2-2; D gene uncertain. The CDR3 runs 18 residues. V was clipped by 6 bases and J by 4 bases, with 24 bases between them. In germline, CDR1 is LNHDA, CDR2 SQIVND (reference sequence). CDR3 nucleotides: TGTGCCAGTAGGGTAGGTGGAATTGGGCGACCCGGCACCGGGGAGCTGTTTTTT. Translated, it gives CASRVGGIGRPGTGELFF. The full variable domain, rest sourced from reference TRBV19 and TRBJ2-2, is DGGITQSPKYLFRKEGQNVTLSCEQNLNHDAMYWYRQDPGQGLRLIYYSQIVNDFQKGDIAEGYSVSREKKESFPLTVTSAQKNPTAFYLCASRVGGIGRPGTGELFFGEGSRLTVL.

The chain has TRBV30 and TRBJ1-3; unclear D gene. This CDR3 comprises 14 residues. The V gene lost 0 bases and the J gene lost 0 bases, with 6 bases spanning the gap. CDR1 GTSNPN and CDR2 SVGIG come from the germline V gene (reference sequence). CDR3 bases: TGTGCCTGGAGTGTACTAAGCTCTGGAAACACCATATATTTT. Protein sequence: CAWSVLSSGNTIYF.

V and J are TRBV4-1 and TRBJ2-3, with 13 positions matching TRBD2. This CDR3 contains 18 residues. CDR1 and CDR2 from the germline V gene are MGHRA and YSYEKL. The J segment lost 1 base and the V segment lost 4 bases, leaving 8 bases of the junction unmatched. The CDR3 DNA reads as TGCGCCAGCAGCCGGACTAGCGGGAGCAAGAGGGGCACAGATACGCAGTATTTT. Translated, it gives CASSRTSGSKRGTDTQYF.

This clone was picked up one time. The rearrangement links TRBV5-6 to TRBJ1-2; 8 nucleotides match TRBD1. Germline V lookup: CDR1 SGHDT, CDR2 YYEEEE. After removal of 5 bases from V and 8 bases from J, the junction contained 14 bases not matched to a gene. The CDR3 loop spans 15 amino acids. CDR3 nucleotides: TGTGCCAGCAGGCCCGGAGCCGACAGGGGTCGAGGCTACACCTTC. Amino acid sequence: CASRPGADRGRGYTF.

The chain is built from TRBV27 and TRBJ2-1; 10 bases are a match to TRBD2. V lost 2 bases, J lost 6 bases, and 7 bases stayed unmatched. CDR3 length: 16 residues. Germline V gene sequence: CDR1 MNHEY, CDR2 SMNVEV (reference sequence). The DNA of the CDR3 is TGTGCCAGCAGTTTAGCCATAGCGGGAGGCGGCAATGAGCAGTTCTTC. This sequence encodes CASSLAIAGGGNEQFF.

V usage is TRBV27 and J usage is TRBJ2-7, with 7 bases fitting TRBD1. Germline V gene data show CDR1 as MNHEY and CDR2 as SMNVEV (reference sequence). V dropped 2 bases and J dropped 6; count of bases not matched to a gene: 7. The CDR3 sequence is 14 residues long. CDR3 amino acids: CASSLGQTGPEQYF. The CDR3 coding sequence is TGTGCCAGCAGTTTAGGCCAGACAGGGCCCGAGCAGTACTTC.

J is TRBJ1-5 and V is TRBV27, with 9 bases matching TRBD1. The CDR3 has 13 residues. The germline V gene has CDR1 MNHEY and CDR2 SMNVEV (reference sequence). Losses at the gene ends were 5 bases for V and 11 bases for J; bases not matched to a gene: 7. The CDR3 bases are TGTGCCAGCAGTCCCCGGACAGGGGCAGCCCAGCATTTT. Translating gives CASSPRTGAAQHF.

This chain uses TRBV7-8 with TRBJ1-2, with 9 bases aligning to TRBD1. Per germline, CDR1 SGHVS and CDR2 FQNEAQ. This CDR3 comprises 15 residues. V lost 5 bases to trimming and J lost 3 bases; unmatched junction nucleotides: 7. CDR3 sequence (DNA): TGTGCCAGCAGCAGCCGGGACAGGGCCGACTATGGCTACACCTTC. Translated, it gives CASSSRDRADYGYTF.

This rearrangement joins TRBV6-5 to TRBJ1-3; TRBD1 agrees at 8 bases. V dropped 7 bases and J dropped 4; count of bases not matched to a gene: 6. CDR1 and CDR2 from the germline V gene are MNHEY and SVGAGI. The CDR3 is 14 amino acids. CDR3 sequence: CASTQGAPGNTIYF. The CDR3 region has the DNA TGTGCCAGCACCCAGGGGGCTCCGGGAAACACCATATATTTT.

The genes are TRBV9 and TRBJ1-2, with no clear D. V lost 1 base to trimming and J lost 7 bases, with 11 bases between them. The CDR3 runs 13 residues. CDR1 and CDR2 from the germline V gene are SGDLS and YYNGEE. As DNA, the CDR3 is TGTGCCAGCAGCGTAACTTTGGAGGGTGGCTACACCTTC. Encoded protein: CASSVTLEGGYTF.

CDR3 sequence reads: CASSYSKGVQYF. The CDR3 DNA is TGTGCCAGCAGTTACTCGAAGGGAGTTCAGTACTTC. The gene calls are TRBV6-6 and TRBJ2-7, with D possibly TRBD2 on 5 matching bases. Germline V CDR1 and CDR2: MNHNY, SVGAGI (reference sequence). Trimming took 0 bases from V and 10 from J, leaving 10 bases between them. This CDR3 has 12 residues.

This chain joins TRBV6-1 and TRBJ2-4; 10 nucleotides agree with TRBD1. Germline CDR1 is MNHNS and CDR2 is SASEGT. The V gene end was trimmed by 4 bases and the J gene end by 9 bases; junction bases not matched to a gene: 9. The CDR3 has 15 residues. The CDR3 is CASSAARDRGTIQYF. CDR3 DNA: TGTGCCAGCAGTGCAGCCCGGGACAGGGGAACCATTCAGTACTTC.

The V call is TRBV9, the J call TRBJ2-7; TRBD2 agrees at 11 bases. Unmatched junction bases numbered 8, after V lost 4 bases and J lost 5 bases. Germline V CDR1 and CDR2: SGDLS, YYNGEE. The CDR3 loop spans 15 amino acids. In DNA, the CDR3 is TGTGCCAGCAGCCATAGCGGGAGGGCCCGTGACGAGCAGTACTTC. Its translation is CASSHSGRARDEQYF.

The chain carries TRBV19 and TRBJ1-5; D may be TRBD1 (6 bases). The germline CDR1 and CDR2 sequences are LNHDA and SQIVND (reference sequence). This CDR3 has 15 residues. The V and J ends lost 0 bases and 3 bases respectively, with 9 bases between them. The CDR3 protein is CASSIEDSYNQPQHF. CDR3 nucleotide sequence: TGTGCCAGTAGTATAGAGGACAGCTACAATCAGCCCCAGCATTTT.

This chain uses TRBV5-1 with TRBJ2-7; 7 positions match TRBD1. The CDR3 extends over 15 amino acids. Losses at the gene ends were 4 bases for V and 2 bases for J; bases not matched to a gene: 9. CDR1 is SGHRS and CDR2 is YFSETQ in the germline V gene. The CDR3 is CASSEGGGWTYEQYF. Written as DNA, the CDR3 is TGCGCCAGCAGCGAAGGGGGCGGGTGGACCTACGAGCAGTACTTC. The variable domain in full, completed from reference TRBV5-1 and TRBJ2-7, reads KAGVTQTPRYLIKTRGQQVTLSCSPISGHRSVSWYQQTPGQGLQFLFEYFSETQRNKGNFPGRFSGRQFSNSRSEMNVSTLELGDSALYLCASSEGGGWTYEQYFGPGTRLTVT.

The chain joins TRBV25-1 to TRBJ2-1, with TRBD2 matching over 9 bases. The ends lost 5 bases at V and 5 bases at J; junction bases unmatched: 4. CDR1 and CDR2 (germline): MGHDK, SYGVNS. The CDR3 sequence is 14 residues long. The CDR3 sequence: CASSHQREDNEQFF. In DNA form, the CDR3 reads TGTGCCAGCAGTCATCAGCGGGAGGACAATGAGCAGTTCTTC.

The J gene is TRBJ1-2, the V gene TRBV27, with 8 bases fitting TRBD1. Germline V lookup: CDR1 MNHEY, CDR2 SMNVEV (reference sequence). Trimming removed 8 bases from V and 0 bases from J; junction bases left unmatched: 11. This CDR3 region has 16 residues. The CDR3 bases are TGTGCCAGCTCAGGCCTACACAGGGGGACTAACTATGGCTACACCTTC. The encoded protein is CASSGLHRGTNYGYTF.

Here the CDR3 DNA reads TGCGCCAGCAGCTCGGGACTAGCGGGAGGGCCGGTAACCGGGGAGCTGTTTTTT. It translates to CASSSGLAGGPVTGELFF. This chain joins TRBV5-1 and TRBJ2-2; 16 bases align to TRBD2. CDR3 length: 18 amino acids. V shed 3 bases, J shed 5 bases, and the junction held 7 bases outside the gene matches. Per germline, CDR1 SGHRS and CDR2 YFSETQ.

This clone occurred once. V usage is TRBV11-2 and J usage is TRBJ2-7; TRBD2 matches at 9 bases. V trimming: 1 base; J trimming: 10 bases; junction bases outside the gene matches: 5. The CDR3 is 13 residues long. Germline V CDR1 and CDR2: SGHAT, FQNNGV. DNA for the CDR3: TGTGCCAGCAGCTTAGGGCTAGCGGGGAGACAGTACTTC. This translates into CASSLGLAGRQYF.

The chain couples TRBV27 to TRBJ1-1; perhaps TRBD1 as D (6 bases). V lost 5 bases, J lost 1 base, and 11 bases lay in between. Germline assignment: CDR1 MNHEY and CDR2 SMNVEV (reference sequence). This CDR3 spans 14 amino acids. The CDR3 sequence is CASSPGGSNTEAFF. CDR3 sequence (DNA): TGTGCCAGCAGTCCGGGGGGCTCGAACACTGAAGCTTTCTTT.

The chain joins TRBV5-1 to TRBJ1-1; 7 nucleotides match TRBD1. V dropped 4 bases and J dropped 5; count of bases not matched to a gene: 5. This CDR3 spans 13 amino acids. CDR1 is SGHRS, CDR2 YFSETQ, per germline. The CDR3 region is CASSPDRDTEAFF. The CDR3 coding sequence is TGCGCCAGCAGCCCCGACAGGGATACTGAAGCTTTCTTT. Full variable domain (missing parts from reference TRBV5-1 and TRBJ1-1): KAGVTQTPRYLIKTRGQQVTLSCSPISGHRSVSWYQQTPGQGLQFLFEYFSETQRNKGNFPGRFSGRQFSNSRSEMNVSTLELGDSALYLCASSPDRDTEAFFGQGTRLTVV.

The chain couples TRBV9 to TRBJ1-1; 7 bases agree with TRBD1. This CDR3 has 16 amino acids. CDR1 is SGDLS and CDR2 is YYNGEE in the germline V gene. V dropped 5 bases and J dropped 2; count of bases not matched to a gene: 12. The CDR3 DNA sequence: TGTGCCAGCAGTGATAAGACAGGGCTCTTAAACACTGAAGCTTTCTTT. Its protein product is CASSDKTGLLNTEAFF. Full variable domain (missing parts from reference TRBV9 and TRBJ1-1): DSGVTQTPKHLITATGQRVTLRCSPRSGDLSVYWYQQSLDQGLQFLIQYYNGEERAKGNILERFSAQQFPDLHSELNLSSLELGDSALYFCASSDKTGLLNTEAFFGQGTRLTVV.

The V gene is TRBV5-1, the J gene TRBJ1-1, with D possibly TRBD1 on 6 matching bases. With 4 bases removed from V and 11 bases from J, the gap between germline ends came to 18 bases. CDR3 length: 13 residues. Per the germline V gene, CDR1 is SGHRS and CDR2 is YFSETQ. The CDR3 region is CASSPSVGGLAFF. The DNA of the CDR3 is TGCGCCAGCAGCCCTTCCGTCGGGGGGCTGGCTTTCTTT.

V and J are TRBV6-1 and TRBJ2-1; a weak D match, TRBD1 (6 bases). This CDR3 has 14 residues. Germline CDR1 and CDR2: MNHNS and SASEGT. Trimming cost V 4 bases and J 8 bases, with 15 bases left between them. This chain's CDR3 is CASSVGSPGDEQFF. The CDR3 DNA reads TGTGCCAGCAGTGTAGGATCACCAGGGGATGAGCAGTTCTTC.

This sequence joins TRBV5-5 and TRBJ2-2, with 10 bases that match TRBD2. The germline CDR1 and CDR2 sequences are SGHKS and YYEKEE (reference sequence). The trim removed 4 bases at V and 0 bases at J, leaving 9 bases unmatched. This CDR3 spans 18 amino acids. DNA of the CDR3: TGTGCCAGCAGCACGGGACTAGCGCTCCGGACGAACACCGGGGAGCTGTTTTTT. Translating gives CASSTGLALRTNTGELFF.